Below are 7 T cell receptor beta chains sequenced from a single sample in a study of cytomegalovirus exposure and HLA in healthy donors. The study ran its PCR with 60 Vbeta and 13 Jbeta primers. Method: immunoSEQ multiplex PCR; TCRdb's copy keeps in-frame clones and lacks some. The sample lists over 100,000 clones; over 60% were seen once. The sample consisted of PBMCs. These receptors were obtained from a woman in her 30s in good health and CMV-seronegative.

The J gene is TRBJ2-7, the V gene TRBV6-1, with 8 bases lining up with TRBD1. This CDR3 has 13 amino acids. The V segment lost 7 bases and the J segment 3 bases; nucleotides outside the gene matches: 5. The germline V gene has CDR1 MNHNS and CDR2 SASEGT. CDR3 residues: CASIKGTGYEQYF. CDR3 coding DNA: TGTGCCAGCATCAAGGGGACAGGCTACGAGCAGTACTTC.

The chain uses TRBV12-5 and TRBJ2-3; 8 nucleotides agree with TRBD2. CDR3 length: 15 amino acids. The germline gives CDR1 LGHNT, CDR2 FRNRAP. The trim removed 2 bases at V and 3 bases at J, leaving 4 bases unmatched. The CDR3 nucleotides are TGTGCTAGTGGTTTGAGTAGCGGGATAACAGATACGCAGTATTTT. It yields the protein CASGLSSGITDTQYF.

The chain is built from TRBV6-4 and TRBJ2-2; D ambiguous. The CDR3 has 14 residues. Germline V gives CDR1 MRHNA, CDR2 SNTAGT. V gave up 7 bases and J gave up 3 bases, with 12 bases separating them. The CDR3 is CASKPDTDTGELFF. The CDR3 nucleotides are TGTGCCAGCAAACCCGACACGGACACCGGGGAGCTGTTTTTT.

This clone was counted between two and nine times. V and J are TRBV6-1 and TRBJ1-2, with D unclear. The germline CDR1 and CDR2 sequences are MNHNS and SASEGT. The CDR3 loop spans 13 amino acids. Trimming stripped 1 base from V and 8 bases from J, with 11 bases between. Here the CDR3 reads CASSEEAMRGYTF. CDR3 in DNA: TGTGCCAGCAGTGAAGAGGCAATGCGGGGCTACACCTTC.

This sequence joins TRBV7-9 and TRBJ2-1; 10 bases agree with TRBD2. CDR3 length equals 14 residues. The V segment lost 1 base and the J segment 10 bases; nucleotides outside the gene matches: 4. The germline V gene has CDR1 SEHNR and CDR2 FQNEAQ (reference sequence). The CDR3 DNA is TGTGCCAGCAGCTTAGTAGCGGGAGGTGGGGAGCAGTTCTTC. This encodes CASSLVAGGGEQFF.

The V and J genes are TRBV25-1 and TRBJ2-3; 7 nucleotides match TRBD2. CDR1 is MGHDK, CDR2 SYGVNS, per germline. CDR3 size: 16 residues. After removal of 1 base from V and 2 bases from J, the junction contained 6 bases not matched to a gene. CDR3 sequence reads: CASSEWVGGITDTQYF. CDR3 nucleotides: TGTGCCAGCAGTGAATGGGTGGGAGGGATCACAGATACGCAGTATTTT.

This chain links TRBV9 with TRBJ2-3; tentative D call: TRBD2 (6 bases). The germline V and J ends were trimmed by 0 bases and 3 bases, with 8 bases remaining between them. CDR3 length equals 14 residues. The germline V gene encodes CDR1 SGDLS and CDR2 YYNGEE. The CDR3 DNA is TGTGCCAGCAGCGTAGAGGGGAGGACAGATACGCAGTATTTT. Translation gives CASSVEGRTDTQYF. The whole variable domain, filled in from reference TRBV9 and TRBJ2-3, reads DSGVTQTPKHLITATGQRVTLRCSPRSGDLSVYWYQQSLDQGLQFLIQYYNGEERAKGNILERFSAQQFPDLHSELNLSSLELGDSALYFCASSVEGRTDTQYFGPGTRLTVL.